Listed here is a single T cell receptor (beta chain). In the source study's methods: Nucleated cell counts were estimated from reference gene primer amplification. The assay was immunoSEQ multiplex PCR, and TCRdb's table has in-frame clones only and misses some. V and J calls and clone size are copied from that table; D and trimming were computed from the DNA. The sample contains roughly 140,000 clones, roughly 87% of which appear only once. The CDR3 is made up of 14 amino acids. In germline, CDR1 is LGHNA, CDR2 YNFKEQ. V dropped 1 base and J dropped 0 bases, with 6 bases sitting between them. The sample comes from a study of blood T cell repertoires in COVID-19. About the research overall: Sites across the United States, Italy and Spain contributed samples from acute and convalescent COVID-19. PBMCs, B-cell-depleted T cells, or T cells provided the cDNA or gDNA that made up the material.

Sequences were obtained from peripheral blood. The rearrangement joins TRBV4-2 to TRBJ1-2, with D possibly matching TRBD1 (5 bases). The source of this sequence is a woman in her sixties with active or convalescent COVID-19. CDR3 in DNA: TGTGCCAGCAGCCAAGGACAGTCTAACTATGGCTACACCTTC. Amino acids: CASSQGQSNYGYTF.